This is a list of T cell receptor beta chains from one sample in a study of Tregs in tolerant kidney transplant recipients. Antigens of these TCRs are unknown. The assay was immunoSEQ multiplex PCR, and TCRdb's table has in-frame clones only and misses some. The data show 4,000 to 5,500 clones, about 40% seen once. The sample comprised CD8+ T cells from blood cultured with allogeneic cells. All receptors come from a human donor in good health. Both conserved end residues are part of each CDR3. D genes are given only for firm matches. Clone size appears in some rows only: once, few, many, or a class for an expanded clone.

>TRBJ1-2|medium-sized|TRBV20-1|NA
CSARHLYGYTF
TGCAGTGCGCGGCACCTCTATGGCTACACCTTC
>TRBJ1-4|medium-sized|TRBV7-3|TRBD1
CASSLTGQGERPNEKLFF
TGTGCCAGCAGCTTAACCGGACAGGGGGAACGGCCTAATGAAAAACTGTTTTTT
>TRBJ2-7|large|TRBV27|NA
CASSFGATYEQYF
TGTGCCAGCAGTTTCGGGGCCACCTACGAGCAGTACTTC
>TRBJ2-7|NA|TRBV6-1|NA
CASSPPGAYEQYF
TGTGCCAGCAGTCCCCCCGGGGCCTACGAGCAGTACTTC
>TRBJ2-3|NA|TRBV9|TRBD2
CASSDGLAAGDTQYF
TGTGCCAGCAGCGACGGACTAGCGGCAGGGGATACGCAGTATTTT
>TRBJ2-1|NA|TRBV19|TRBD2
CASTLSSGGTFNEQFF
TGTGCCAGTACTTTATCTAGCGGGGGGACCTTCAATGAGCAGTTCTTC
>TRBJ2-2|NA|TRBV19|TRBD2
CASSSLDGLAGGGELFF
TGTGCCAGTAGCTCTTTAGACGGACTAGCGGGAGGTGGGGAGCTGTTTTTT
>TRBJ2-1|few|TRBV7-9|NA
CASSPRGQYNEQFF
TGTGCCAGCAGCCCCCGAGGGCAGTACAATGAGCAGTTCTTC
>TRBJ2-6|medium-sized|TRBV4-1|TRBD1
CASSPKGQAFGANVLTF
TGCGCCAGCAGCCCGAAGGGACAGGCATTTGGGGCCAACGTCCTGACTTTC
>TRBJ2-5|few|TRBV19|NA
CASSLPGLETQYF
TGTGCCAGTAGTTTACCGGGACTAGAGACCCAGTACTTC
>TRBJ1-1|NA|TRBV7-2|NA
CASSLFTEAFF
TGTGCCAGCAGCTTATTTACTGAAGCTTTCTTT
>TRBJ2-7|few|TRBV7-2|NA
CASSLVVGPLGYEQYF
TGTGCCAGCAGCTTAGTAGTTGGCCCATTAGGCTACGAGCAGTACTTC
>TRBJ2-3|NA|TRBV7-3|NA
CASSSNSRVSRDTQYF
TGTGCCAGCAGCTCAAATTCAAGGGTTAGCAGGGATACGCAGTATTTT
>TRBJ2-7|medium-sized|TRBV30|NA
CAWNSGQGLSSYEQYF
TGTGCCTGGAACTCGGGGCAGGGACTTAGCTCCTACGAGCAGTACTTC
>TRBJ1-5|few|TRBV6-6|NA
CASSYGSSNQPQHF
TGTGCCAGCAGTTACGGGTCATCCAATCAGCCCCAGCATTTT
>TRBJ2-7|NA|TRBV9|NA
CASSWGGTSYEQYF
TGTGCCAGCAGTTGGGGCGGGACCTCCTACGAGCAGTACTTC
>TRBJ2-3|medium-sized|TRBV13|TRBD1
CASSLLGTGFDTQYF
TGTGCCAGCAGCTTGTTAGGGACAGGGTTTGATACGCAGTATTTT
>TRBJ2-4|medium-sized|TRBV6-5|TRBD2
CASSYGAGVKNIQYF
TGTGCCAGCAGTTACGGGGCGGGAGTCAAAAACATTCAGTACTTC
>TRBJ2-1|few|TRBV7-6|TRBD2
CASSLGLANEQFF
TGTGCCAGCAGCCTAGGACTAGCCAATGAGCAGTTCTTC
>TRBJ2-3|medium-sized|TRBV30|NA
CAWSVRTDTQYF
TGTGCCTGGAGTGTACGAACGGATACGCAGTATTTT
>TRBJ1-2|NA|TRBV14|NA
CASSEAGPRPTYYGYTF
TGTGCCAGCAGCGAAGCCGGGCCTCGCCCGACCTACTATGGCTACACCTTC
>TRBJ2-1|medium-sized|TRBV11-1|NA
CASSLTAHEQFF
TGTGCCAGCAGCCTGACGGCCCATGAGCAGTTCTTC
>TRBJ2-2|medium-sized|TRBV27|NA
CASSPDGYRELFF
TGTGCCAGCAGTCCAGATGGGTACAGGGAGCTGTTTTTT
>TRBJ2-1|few|TRBV6-6|TRBD2
CASKLAGAWDEQFF
TGTGCCAGCAAACTAGCGGGGGCTTGGGATGAGCAGTTCTTC
>TRBJ2-3|medium-sized|TRBV21-1|NA
CASSNLRLAVGDTQYF
TGTGCCAGCAGCAATCTTAGGCTAGCGGTGGGAGATACGCAGTATTTT
>TRBJ1-5|medium-sized|TRBV27|NA
CASSLSKDQPQHF
TGTGCCAGCAGTTTATCGAAGGATCAGCCCCAGCATTTT
>TRBJ1-5|medium-sized|TRBV27|NA
CASSLVGYQPQHF
TGTGCCAGCAGTTTAGTAGGGTATCAGCCCCAGCATTTT
>TRBJ2-1|medium-sized|TRBV4-3|NA
CASSQYLNNEQFF
TGCGCCAGCAGCCAATACCTAAATAATGAGCAGTTCTTC
>TRBJ2-7|few|TRBV4-1|TRBD1
CASSQGQGAYEQYF
TGCGCCAGCAGCCAAGGGCAGGGGGCCTACGAGCAGTACTTC
>TRBJ2-7|many|TRBV11-2|NA
CASSQTTVHEQYF
TGTGCCAGCAGCCAGACGACAGTCCACGAGCAGTACTTC
>TRBJ2-7|few|TRBV4-1|TRBD1
CASSQDGDSFYEQYF
TGCGCCAGCAGCCAAGATGGGGACAGTTTCTACGAGCAGTACTTC
>TRBJ1-5|medium-sized|TRBV4-3|NA
CASSQGTEYSNQPQHF
TGCGCCAGCAGCCAAGGGACGGAATATAGCAATCAGCCCCAGCATTTT
>TRBJ1-1|few|TRBV19|TRBD1
CASTQGYTEAFF
TGTGCCAGTACACAGGGGTACACTGAAGCTTTCTTT
>TRBJ2-7|medium-sized|TRBV21-1|NA
CASSKDRTYEQYF
TGTGCCAGCAGCAAAGACAGGACCTACGAGCAGTACTTC
>TRBJ1-1|few|TRBV30|NA
CAWRSGGTEAFF
TGTGCCTGGCGATCGGGTGGGACTGAAGCTTTCTTT
>TRBJ1-6|large|TRBV27|NA
CASSVQHNSPLHF
TGTGCCAGCAGTGTACAGCACAATTCACCCCTCCACTTT
>TRBJ1-1|NA|TRBV6-1|NA
CASSFGLTEAFF
TGTGCCAGCAGTTTTGGCCTCACTGAAGCTTTCTTT
>TRBJ1-1|NA|TRBV11-3|NA
CASTLYGVAAAEAFF
TGTGCCAGCACCCTTTATGGGGTCGCAGCTGCCGAAGCTTTCTTT
>TRBJ2-7|NA|TRBV6-5|NA
CASSPSRNVGYEQYF
TGTGCCAGCAGTCCCTCCCGGAACGTAGGCTACGAGCAGTACTTC
>TRBJ2-3|NA|TRBV7-6|NA
CASSLGGSDTQYF
TGTGCCAGCAGCTTAGGGGGGTCAGATACGCAGTATTTT
>TRBJ1-2|once|TRBV5-6|NA
CASSLVSSRQNYGYTF
TGTGCCAGCAGCTTGGTTTCTTCTAGACAGAACTATGGCTACACCTTC
>TRBJ2-3|NA|TRBV7-9|NA
CASSQWLGDTQYF
TGTGCCAGCAGCCAGTGGTTAGGAGATACGCAGTATTTT
>TRBJ1-1|NA|TRBV4-1|NA
CASSQGSGAKGTEAFF
TGCGCCAGCAGCCAGGGGTCAGGGGCGAAGGGCACTGAAGCTTTCTTT
>TRBJ2-3|medium-sized|TRBV5-1|TRBD2
CASSDGLAGGDTQYF
TGCGCCAGCAGCGATGGACTAGCGGGAGGGGATACGCAGTATTTT
>TRBJ1-1|medium-sized|TRBV9|NA
CASSVEGQPGMNTEAFF
TGTGCCAGCAGCGTAGAAGGGCAGCCTGGAATGAACACTGAAGCTTTCTTT
>TRBJ2-7|medium-sized|TRBV25-1|NA
CASSGSLYEQYF
TGTGCCAGCAGCGGGTCTCTCTACGAGCAGTACTTC
>TRBJ2-3|NA|TRBV6-6|TRBD2
CVSSYRTSYDSQYF
TGTGTCAGCAGTTACCGGACTAGCTATGACTCGCAGTATTTT
>TRBJ2-4|NA|TRBV19|TRBD1
CASSITRQGALAKNIQYF
TGTGCCAGTAGTATAACCAGACAGGGGGCACTAGCCAAAAACATTCAGTACTTC
>TRBJ2-2|NA|TRBV4-2|NA
CASSPLGGTGELFF
TGTGCCAGCAGCCCGCTGGGGGGCACCGGGGAGCTGTTTTTT
>TRBJ2-5|NA|TRBV7-8|TRBD2
CASSLAATSGRAWETQYF
TGTGCCAGCAGCTTAGCAGCAACTAGCGGGAGGGCCTGGGAGACCCAGTACTTC
>TRBJ1-5|NA|TRBV4-2|NA
CASSPSLGGQPQHF
TGTGCCAGCAGCCCCTCCCTGGGCGGCCAGCCCCAGCATTTT
>TRBJ2-7|few|TRBV11-3|NA
CASSSRRSGSTSSEQYF
TGTGCCAGCAGCTCCCGCAGGAGCGGCAGTACCTCCTCCGAGCAGTACTTC